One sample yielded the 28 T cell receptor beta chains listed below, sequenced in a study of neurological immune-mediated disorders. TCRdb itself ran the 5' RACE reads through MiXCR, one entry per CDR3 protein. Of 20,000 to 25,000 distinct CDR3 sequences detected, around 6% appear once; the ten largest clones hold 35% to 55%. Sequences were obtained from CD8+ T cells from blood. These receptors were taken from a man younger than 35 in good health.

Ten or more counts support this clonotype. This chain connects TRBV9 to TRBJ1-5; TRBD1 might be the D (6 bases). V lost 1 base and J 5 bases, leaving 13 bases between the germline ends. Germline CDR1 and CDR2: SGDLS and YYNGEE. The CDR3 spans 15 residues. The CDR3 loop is CASSVSGTPDQPQHF. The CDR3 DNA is TGTGCCAGCAGCGTAAGCGGGACACCTGATCAGCCCCAGCATTTT.

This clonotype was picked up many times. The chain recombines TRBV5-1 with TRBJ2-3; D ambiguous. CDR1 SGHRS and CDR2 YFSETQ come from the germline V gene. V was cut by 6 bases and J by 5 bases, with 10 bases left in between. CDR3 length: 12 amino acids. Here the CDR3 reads CASTYGGDTQYF. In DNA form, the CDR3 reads TGCGCCAGCACCTACGGCGGAGATACGCAGTATTTT.

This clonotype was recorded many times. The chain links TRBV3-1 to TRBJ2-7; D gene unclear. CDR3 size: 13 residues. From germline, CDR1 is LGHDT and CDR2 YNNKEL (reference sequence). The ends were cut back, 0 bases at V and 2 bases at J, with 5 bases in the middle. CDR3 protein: CASSQEVTYEQYF. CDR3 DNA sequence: TGTGCCAGCAGCCAAGAAGTAACCTACGAGCAGTACTTC.

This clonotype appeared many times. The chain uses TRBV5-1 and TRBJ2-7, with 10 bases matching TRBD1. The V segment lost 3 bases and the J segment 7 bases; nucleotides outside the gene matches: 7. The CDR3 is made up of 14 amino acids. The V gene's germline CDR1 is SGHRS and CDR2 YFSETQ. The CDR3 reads CASSWWDRGGEQYF. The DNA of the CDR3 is TGCGCCAGCAGCTGGTGGGACAGGGGAGGGGAGCAGTACTTC.

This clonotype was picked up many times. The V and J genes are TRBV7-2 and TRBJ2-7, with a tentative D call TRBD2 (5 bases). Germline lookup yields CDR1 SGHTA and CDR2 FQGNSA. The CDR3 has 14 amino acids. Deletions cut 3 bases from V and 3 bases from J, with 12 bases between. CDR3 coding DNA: TGTGCCAGCAGCTTTACGAGCGGTCGCTACGAGCAGTACTTC. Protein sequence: CASSFTSGRYEQYF.

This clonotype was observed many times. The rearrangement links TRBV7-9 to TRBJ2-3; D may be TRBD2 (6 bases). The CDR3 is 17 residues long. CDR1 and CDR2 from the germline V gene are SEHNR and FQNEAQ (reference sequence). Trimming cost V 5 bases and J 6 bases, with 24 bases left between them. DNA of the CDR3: TGTGCCAGCAGCCCCGTCGGGGGTCCACGCCGGTCGGATACGCAGTATTTT. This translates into CASSPVGGPRRSDTQYF.

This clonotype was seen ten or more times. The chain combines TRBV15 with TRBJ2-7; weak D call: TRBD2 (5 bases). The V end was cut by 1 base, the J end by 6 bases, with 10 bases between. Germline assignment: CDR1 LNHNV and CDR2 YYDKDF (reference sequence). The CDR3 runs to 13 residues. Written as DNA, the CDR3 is TGTGCCACCAGCAGAGTGAGGGTAGGCGAGCAGTACTTC. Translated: CATSRVRVGEQYF.

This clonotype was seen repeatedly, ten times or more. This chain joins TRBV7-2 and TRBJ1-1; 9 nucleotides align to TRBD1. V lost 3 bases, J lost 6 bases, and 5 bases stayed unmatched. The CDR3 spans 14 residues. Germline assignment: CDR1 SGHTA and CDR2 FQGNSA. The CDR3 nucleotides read TGTGCCAGCAGCTTGGGGACAGGGTTGGCTGAAGCTTTCTTT. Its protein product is CASSLGTGLAEAFF. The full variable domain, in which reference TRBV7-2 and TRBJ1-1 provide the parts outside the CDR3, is GAGVSQSPSNKVTEKGKDVELRCDPISGHTALYWYRQSLGQGLEFLIYFQGNSAPDKSGLPSDRFSAERTGGSVSTLTIQRTQQEDSAVYLCASSLGTGLAEAFFGQGTRLTVV.

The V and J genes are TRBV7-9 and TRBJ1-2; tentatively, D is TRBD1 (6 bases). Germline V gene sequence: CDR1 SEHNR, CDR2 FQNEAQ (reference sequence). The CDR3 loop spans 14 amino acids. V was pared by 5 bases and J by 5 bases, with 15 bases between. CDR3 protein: CASSPSGQRYGYTF. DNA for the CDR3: TGTGCCAGCAGCCCCTCCGGACAGCGGTATGGCTACACCTTC. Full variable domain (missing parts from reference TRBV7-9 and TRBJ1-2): DTGVSQNPRHKITKRGQNVTFRCDPISEHNRLYWYRQTLGQGPEFLTYFQNEAQLEKSRLLSDRFSAERPKGSFSTLEIQRTEQGDSAMYLCASSPSGQRYGYTFGSGTRLTVV.

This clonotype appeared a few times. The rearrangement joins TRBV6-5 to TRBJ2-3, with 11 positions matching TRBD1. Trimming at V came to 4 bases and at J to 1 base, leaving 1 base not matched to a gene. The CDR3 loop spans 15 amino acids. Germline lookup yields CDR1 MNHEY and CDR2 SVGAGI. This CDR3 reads CASSWDRGGTDTQYF. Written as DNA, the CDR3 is TGTGCCAGCAGTTGGGACAGGGGGGGCACAGATACGCAGTATTTT.

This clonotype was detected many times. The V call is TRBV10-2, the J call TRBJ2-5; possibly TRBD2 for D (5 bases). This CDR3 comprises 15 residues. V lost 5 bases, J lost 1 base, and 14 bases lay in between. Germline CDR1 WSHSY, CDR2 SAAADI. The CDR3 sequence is CASSPGLSTQETQYF. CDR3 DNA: TGCGCCAGCAGTCCTGGACTCTCGACCCAAGAGACCCAGTACTTC.

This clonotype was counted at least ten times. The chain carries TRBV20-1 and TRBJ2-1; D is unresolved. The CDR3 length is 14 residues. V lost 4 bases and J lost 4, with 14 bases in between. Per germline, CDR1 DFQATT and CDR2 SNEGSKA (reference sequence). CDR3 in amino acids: CSATRTNSYNEQFF. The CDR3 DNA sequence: TGCAGTGCTACCCGTACAAATTCGTACAATGAGCAGTTCTTC.

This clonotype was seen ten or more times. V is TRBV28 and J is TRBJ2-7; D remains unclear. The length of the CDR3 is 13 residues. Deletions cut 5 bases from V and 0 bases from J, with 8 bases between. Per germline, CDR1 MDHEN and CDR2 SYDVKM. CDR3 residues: CASSVTGSYEQYF. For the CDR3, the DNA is TGTGCCAGCAGTGTCACGGGCTCCTACGAGCAGTACTTC.

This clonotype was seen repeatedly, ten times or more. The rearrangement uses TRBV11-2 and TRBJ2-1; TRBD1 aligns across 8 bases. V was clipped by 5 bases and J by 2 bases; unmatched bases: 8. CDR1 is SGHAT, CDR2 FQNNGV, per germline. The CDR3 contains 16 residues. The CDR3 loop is CASSGLQGAAYNEQFF. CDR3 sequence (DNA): TGTGCCAGCAGCGGACTTCAGGGGGCCGCCTACAATGAGCAGTTCTTC.

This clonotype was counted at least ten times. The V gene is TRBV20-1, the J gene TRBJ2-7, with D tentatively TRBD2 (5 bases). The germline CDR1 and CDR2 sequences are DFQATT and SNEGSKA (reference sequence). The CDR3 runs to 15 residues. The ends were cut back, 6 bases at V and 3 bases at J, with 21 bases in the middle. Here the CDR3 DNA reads TGCAGTGCCCAAACAGTCTCAGGAGGTTTCTACGAGCAGTACTTC. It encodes CSAQTVSGGFYEQYF.

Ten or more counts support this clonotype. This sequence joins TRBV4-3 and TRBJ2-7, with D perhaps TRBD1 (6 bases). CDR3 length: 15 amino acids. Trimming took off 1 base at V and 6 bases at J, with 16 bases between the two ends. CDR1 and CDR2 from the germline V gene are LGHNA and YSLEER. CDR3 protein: CASSQAPDSLGEQYF. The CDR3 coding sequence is TGCGCCAGCAGCCAAGCTCCGGACAGTCTAGGCGAGCAGTACTTC.

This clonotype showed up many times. The CDR3 region is CATGWLVPGETQYF. The CDR3 region has the DNA TGTGCCACCGGTTGGCTGGTCCCTGGAGAGACCCAGTACTTC. The chain carries TRBV2 and TRBJ2-5; D not resolved. The V gene lost 10 bases and the J gene lost 4 bases, with 19 bases spanning the gap. The V gene's germline CDR1 is SNHLY and CDR2 FYNNEI. The CDR3 consists of 14 residues.

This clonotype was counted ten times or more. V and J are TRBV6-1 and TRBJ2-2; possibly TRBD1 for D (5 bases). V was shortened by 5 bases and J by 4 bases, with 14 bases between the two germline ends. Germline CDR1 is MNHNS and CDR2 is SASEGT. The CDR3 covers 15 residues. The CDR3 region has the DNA TGTGCCAGCAGTCAATCCACAGGTTCCACCGGGGAGCTGTTTTTT. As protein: CASSQSTGSTGELFF.

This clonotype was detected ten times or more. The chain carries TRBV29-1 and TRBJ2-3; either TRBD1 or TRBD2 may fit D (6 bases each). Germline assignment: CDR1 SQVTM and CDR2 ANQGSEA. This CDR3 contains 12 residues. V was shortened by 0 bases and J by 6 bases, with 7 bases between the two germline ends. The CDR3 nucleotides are TGCAGCGTTGAAGAAGGGGGGGATACGCAGTATTTT. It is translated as CSVEEGGDTQYF.

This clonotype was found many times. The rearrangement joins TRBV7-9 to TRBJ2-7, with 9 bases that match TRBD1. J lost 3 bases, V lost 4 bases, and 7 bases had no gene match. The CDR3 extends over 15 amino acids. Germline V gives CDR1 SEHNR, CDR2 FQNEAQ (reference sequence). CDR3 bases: TGTGCCAGCAGCTCCCCGGGACAGGGTCACTACGAGCAGTACTTC. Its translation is CASSSPGQGHYEQYF.

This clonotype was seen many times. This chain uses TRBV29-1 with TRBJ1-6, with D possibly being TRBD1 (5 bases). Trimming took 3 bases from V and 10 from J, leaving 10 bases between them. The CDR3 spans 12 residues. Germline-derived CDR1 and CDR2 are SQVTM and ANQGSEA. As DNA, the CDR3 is TGCAGCGTTGACAGGGTTCGGTCACCCCTCCACTTT. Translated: CSVDRVRSPLHF.

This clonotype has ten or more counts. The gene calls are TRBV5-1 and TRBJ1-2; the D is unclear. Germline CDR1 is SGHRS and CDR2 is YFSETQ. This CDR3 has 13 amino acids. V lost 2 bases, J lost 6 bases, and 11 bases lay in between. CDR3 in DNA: TGCGCCAGCAGCTTAACTTCCCGGGATGGCTACACCTTC. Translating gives CASSLTSRDGYTF. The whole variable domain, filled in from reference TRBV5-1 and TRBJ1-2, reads KAGVTQTPRYLIKTRGQQVTLSCSPISGHRSVSWYQQTPGQGLQFLFEYFSETQRNKGNFPGRFSGRQFSNSRSEMNVSTLELGDSALYLCASSLTSRDGYTFGSGTRLTVV.

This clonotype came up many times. The CDR3 here is CASDPAGGTEAFF. Written as DNA, the CDR3 is TGTGCCAGCGACCCGGCGGGGGGCACTGAAGCTTTCTTT. This sequence joins TRBV5-5 and TRBJ1-1; a possible D gene is TRBD1 (5 bases). The CDR3 extends over 13 amino acids. Trimming took off 7 bases at V and 4 bases at J, with 14 bases between the two ends. CDR1 is SGHKS, CDR2 YYEKEE, per germline (reference sequence).

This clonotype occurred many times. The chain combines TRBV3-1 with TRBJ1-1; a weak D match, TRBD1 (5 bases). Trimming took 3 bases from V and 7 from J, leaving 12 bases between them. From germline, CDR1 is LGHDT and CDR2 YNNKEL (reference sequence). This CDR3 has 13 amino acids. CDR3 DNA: TGTGCCAGCAGCCACCCCGGACAAATTGAAGCTTTCTTT. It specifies CASSHPGQIEAFF.

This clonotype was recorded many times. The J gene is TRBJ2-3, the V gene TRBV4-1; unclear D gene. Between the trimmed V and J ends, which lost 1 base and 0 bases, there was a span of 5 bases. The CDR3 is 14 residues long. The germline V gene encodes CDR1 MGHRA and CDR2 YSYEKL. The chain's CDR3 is CASSQGQSTDTQYF. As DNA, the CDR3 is TGCGCCAGCAGCCAAGGGCAAAGCACAGATACGCAGTATTTT.

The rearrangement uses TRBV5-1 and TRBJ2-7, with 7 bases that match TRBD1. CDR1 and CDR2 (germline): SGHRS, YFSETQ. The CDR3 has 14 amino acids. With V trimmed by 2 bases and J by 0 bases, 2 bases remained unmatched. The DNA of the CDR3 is TGCGCCAGCAGCTTCGGGACAGACTCCTACGAGCAGTACTTC. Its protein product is CASSFGTDSYEQYF.

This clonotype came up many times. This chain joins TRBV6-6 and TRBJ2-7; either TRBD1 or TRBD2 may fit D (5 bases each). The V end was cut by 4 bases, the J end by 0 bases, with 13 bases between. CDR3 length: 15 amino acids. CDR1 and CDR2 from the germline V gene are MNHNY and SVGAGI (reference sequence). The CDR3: CASSLSRDGSYEQYF. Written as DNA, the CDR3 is TGTGCCAGCAGTTTATCACGGGACGGCTCCTACGAGCAGTACTTC.

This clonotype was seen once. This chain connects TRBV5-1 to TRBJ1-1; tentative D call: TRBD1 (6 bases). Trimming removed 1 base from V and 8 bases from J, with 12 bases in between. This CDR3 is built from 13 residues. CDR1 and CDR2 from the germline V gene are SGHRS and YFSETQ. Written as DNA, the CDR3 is TGCGCCAGCAGCTTGATTCTAGGACAGGAAGCTTTCTTT. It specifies CASSLILGQEAFF.